Below are 31 T cell receptor beta chains sequenced from a single sample in a study of T cells expressing NK-cell markers. TCRdb reprocessed the 5' RACE reads and reports one entry per CDR3 protein, with no DNA. Its clone listing holds approximately 170,000 distinct CDR3 sequences. The source material was blood T cells: a sorted CD56 or NKG2C T cell subset, CD4+ or CD8+ T cells, or bulk PBMC T cells (not recorded which). All receptors come from a man aged 18-69 years in good health.

The chain couples TRBV28 to TRBJ2-7; the TCRdb call, TRBD1, lacks DNA for checking. The CDR3 length is 14 residues. Germline V lookup: CDR1 MDHEN, CDR2 SYDVKM. CDR3 in amino acids: CASSLRVGGPEQYF. Looking up the rest from reference TRBV28 and TRBJ2-7 gives the full variable domain: DVKVTQSSRYLVKRTGEKVFLECVQDMDHENMFWYRQDPGLGLRLIYFSYDVKMKEKGDIPEGYSVSREKKERFSLILESASTNQTSMYLCASSLRVGGPEQYFGPGTRLTVT.

The chain couples TRBV9 to TRBJ2-7; the TCRdb D gene call, TRBD1, has no DNA to confirm it. The CDR3 runs to 14 residues. CDR1 SGDLS and CDR2 YYNGEE come from the germline V gene. CDR3 residues: CASSVGNRGHEQYF.

The chain links TRBV12-3 or TRBV12-4 to TRBJ2-5; TCRdb returns TRBD1, unconfirmable since there is no DNA. This CDR3 has 13 residues. The CDR3: CASTAPSLGTQYF.

The chain uses TRBV27 and TRBJ2-7; without DNA, the TCRdb call of TRBD2 cannot be checked. This CDR3 has 15 amino acids. Looked up from germline, CDR1 is MNHEY and CDR2 is SMNVEV (reference sequence). The CDR3 spells CASSLGGLAFYEQYF.

The V gene is TRBV7-9, the J gene TRBJ2-3; checking the TCRdb D call of TRBD1 is not possible without DNA. The CDR3 loop spans 16 amino acids. CDR1 and CDR2 (germline): SEHNR, FQNEAQ (reference sequence). CDR3 region: CASSPQGQGVADTQYF.

This chain joins TRBV9 and TRBJ2-3; TCRdb designates TRBD2, a call that cannot be tested without DNA. The CDR3 extends over 16 amino acids. In germline, CDR1 is SGDLS, CDR2 YYNGEE. The CDR3 spells CASSVDRGGEVYTQYF. Looking up the rest from reference TRBV9 and TRBJ2-3 gives the full variable domain: DSGVTQTPKHLITATGQRVTLRCSPRSGDLSVYWYQQSLDQGLQFLIQYYNGEERAKGNILERFSAQQFPDLHSELNLSSLELGDSALYFCASSVDRGGEVYTQYFGPGTRLTVL.

This chain links TRBV9 with TRBJ1-1; TCRdb proposes TRBD1, but this gene call is untestable without DNA. Germline V gene data show CDR1 as SGDLS and CDR2 as YYNGEE. CDR3 size: 13 residues. CDR3: CASSVGDRGTAFF. Filled out from reference TRBV9 and TRBJ1-1, the complete variable domain reads DSGVTQTPKHLITATGQRVTLRCSPRSGDLSVYWYQQSLDQGLQFLIQYYNGEERAKGNILERFSAQQFPDLHSELNLSSLELGDSALYFCASSVGDRGTAFFGQGTRLTVV.

The V gene is TRBV7-9, the J gene TRBJ2-5; no DNA is available, so the TRBD2 call from TCRdb remains unchecked. CDR3 size: 16 residues. Germline V gives CDR1 SEHNR, CDR2 FQNEAQ (reference sequence). The CDR3 loop is CASSPKTSGDVETQYF.

This chain connects TRBV20-1 to TRBJ1-4. Germline V lookup: CDR1 DFQATT, CDR2 SNEGSKA (reference sequence). CDR3 size: 13 residues. The CDR3 loop reads CSARGPSFEKLFF.

This chain uses TRBV5-5 with TRBJ2-2; TCRdb's D call of TRBD1 is untestable without DNA. Looked up from germline, CDR1 is SGHKS and CDR2 is YYEKEE (reference sequence). This CDR3 has 14 amino acids. CDR3: CASSLAGGAGELFF. Based on the CDR3 plus reference TRBV5-5 and TRBJ2-2, the full variable domain is DAGVTQSPTHLIKTRGQQVTLRCSPISGHKSVSWYQQVLGQGPQFIFQYYEKEERGRGNFPDRFSARQFPNYSSELNVNALLLGDSALYLCASSLAGGAGELFFGEGSRLTVL.

The chain couples TRBV11-2 to TRBJ2-1; lacking DNA, the TRBD2 call made by TCRdb goes unchecked. From germline, CDR1 is SGHAT and CDR2 FQNNGV. This CDR3 comprises 16 residues. CDR3 amino acids: CASSSAVAGGPFEQFF.

This chain joins TRBV12-3 or TRBV12-4 and TRBJ1-5. This CDR3 contains 14 residues. This CDR3 is CASSLSDRHQPQHF.

The chain carries TRBV13 and TRBJ2-7; TCRdb's D gene call, TRBD1, goes unchecked for lack of DNA. This CDR3 contains 15 residues. Per germline, CDR1 PRHDT and CDR2 FYEKMQ (reference sequence). The CDR3 is CASSFYGGNSYEQYF.

The chain uses TRBV5-4 and TRBJ2-7. The length of the CDR3 is 14 residues. Per germline, CDR1 SGHNT and CDR2 YYREEE (reference sequence). CDR3 amino acids: CASSSVLGRDEQYF.

The chain has TRBV11-1 and TRBJ2-4; TCRdb's assignment of TRBD1 cannot be checked, as there is no DNA. This CDR3 spans 18 amino acids. The germline gives CDR1 SGHAT, CDR2 FQDESV (reference sequence). CDR3 protein: CASSSEPIGMLAKNIQYF.

The chain links TRBV20-1 to TRBJ1-6; as DNA is missing, the TRBD1 call by TCRdb cannot be tested. Germline V gene sequence: CDR1 DFQATT, CDR2 SNEGSKA (reference sequence). The CDR3 sequence is 16 residues long. CDR3: CSARFPGQGYNSPLHF.

The chain combines TRBV2 with TRBJ1-1. The CDR3 is made up of 12 amino acids. Germline V gene sequence: CDR1 SNHLY, CDR2 FYNNEI. This chain's CDR3 is CARTQPNTEAFF. The full variable domain, its missing parts supplied by reference TRBV2 and TRBJ1-1, is EPEVTQTPSHQVTQMGQEVILRCVPISNHLYFYWYRQILGQKVEFLVSFYNNEISEKSEIFDDQFSVERPDGSNFTLKIRSTKLEDSAMYFCARTQPNTEAFFGQGTRLTVV.

The chain carries TRBV4-1 and TRBJ2-5. From germline, CDR1 is MGHRA and CDR2 YSYEKL. The CDR3 extends over 15 amino acids. CDR3 loop: CASSQGSGWQETQYF.

The chain combines TRBV12-3 or TRBV12-4 with TRBJ2-2; as DNA is missing, the TRBD1 call by TCRdb cannot be tested. This CDR3 is 16 amino acids long. CDR3 sequence reads: CASSLEYREVTGELFF.

V gene TRBV3-1 combines with J gene TRBJ2-5; the TCRdb call, TRBD2, lacks DNA for checking. Germline CDR1 LGHDT, CDR2 YNNKEL (reference sequence). The CDR3 has 16 amino acids. This chain's CDR3 is CASSHSGTAAQETQYF.

V and J are TRBV12-3 or TRBV12-4 and TRBJ2-5; the D call of TRBD1 rests on TCRdb alone, since no DNA is present to check it. The CDR3 is 14 amino acids. This CDR3 reads CASSPGQTGETQYF.

The chain joins TRBV27 to TRBJ1-2. There are 15 residues in the CDR3. Germline V gene lookup returns CDR1 MNHEY and CDR2 SMNVEV (reference sequence). The CDR3: CASSFGRTDNYGYTF.

This sequence joins TRBV21-1 and TRBJ2-6. TRBV21-1 is noted as a pseudogene. CDR3 length: 14 residues. CDR3 region: CASTRGPGANVLTF.

CDR3 amino acids: CASSPRPASSYNEQFF. The rearrangement uses TRBV7-3 and TRBJ2-1; lacking DNA, the TRBD2 call made by TCRdb goes unchecked. The CDR3 has 16 residues. Germline values: CDR1 SGHTA, CDR2 FQGTGA.

CDR3 region: CASSPGQSYEQYF. This chain joins TRBV18 and TRBJ2-7; with no DNA, the TCRdb D assignment of TRBD1 cannot be verified. This CDR3 is 13 amino acids long. Germline V lookup: CDR1 KGHSH, CDR2 LQKENI.

The CDR3 sequence is CASIKGDTQYF. This chain uses TRBV19 with TRBJ2-3; the TRBD1 assignment by TCRdb is unverifiable without DNA. This CDR3 is built from 11 residues. Germline V gene data show CDR1 as LNHDA and CDR2 as SQIVND (reference sequence).

The V gene is TRBV7-8, the J gene TRBJ2-2. The CDR3 spans 14 residues. Germline CDR1 SGHVS, CDR2 FQNEAQ. The CDR3 reads CASSFGRNTGELFF.

The chain carries TRBV5-4 and TRBJ2-1; absent DNA, TCRdb's TRBD2 call cannot be checked. Looked up from germline, CDR1 is SGHNT and CDR2 is YYREEE (reference sequence). The CDR3 loop spans 18 amino acids. CDR3 sequence: CASSLAGRRGPSYNEQFF.

The chain's CDR3 is CASSEWEDRAGNEQFF. The gene calls are TRBV2 and TRBJ2-1; TCRdb's D gene call, TRBD1, goes unchecked for lack of DNA. CDR1 SNHLY and CDR2 FYNNEI come from the germline V gene. The CDR3 sequence is 16 residues long.

This chain connects TRBV4-1 to TRBJ2-1; there is no DNA to check the TCRdb D call of TRBD1. The CDR3 has 16 residues. CDR1 is MGHRA and CDR2 is YSYEKL in the germline V gene. This CDR3 reads CASSQEWTGTYNEQFF.

The genes are TRBV12-3 or TRBV12-4 and TRBJ1-2; TCRdb designates TRBD1, a call that cannot be tested without DNA. CDR3 length: 14 amino acids. The CDR3 here is CASSLGQSFYGYTF.